This TCR beta chain appears in the sequencing data of a study of shared clonotypes between healthy human individuals (dated by TCRdb to 2019 to 2021). Regarding the study in general: The cohort included a few men and a couple of women between 18 and 49 years of age. For each donor, three plates each were used for CD4 naive and CD4 memory, two plates were used for CD8 naive, and one plate was used for CD8 memory. To estimate repertoire size and how much clonotypes are shared between individuals, the study performed deep sequencing of blood TCR repertoires from roughly five healthy adults. To increase sequencing depth and limit assay-specific biases, different laboratories used diverse techniques to prepare libraries and sequence TCR repertoires. Per donor, leukapheresis produced somewhere between about 0.8 and 9 billion PBMCs.

For this clone: This clone's antigen is unknown. No base quality information exists; no much larger clone differs at one position.

Overall study outcomes, separate from this receptor: The genetic and exposure-history diversity represented was limited by the small number of donors. Incomplete sequencing was indicated by rarefaction of sorted-subset datasets, despite the large sequencing depth. Approximately 5% of naive CD4, 3.5% of naive CD8, approximately 2.2% of memory CD4, and approximately 0.4% of memory CD8 clonotypes were shared across four donors. Higher generation probabilities were observed for clonotypes shared by all four sorted-subset donors than for non-shared clonotypes. Naive subsets generally had larger estimated clonotype richness than memory subsets. Sampling was limited to blood, and TCR repertoires in tissue likely differ from TCR repertoires in blood. Pairwise subsampling led to the expectation that sequencing depth would affect the degree of clonotype sharing among donors.

The donors were healthy, HIV-negative adults with no recently reported acute infections or vaccinations. Every donor was a Caucasian adult residing in Nashville, Tennessee, USA. CD4+ T cells were enriched by magnetic negative selection, after which naive cells were positively selected on CD45RA and the negative fraction was taken as the memory subset. Blood was collected by leukapheresis, and PBMCs were isolated by Ficoll-Histopaque density gradient centrifugation and then cryopreserved in liquid nitrogen vapor phase. Analytical flow cytometry was used to check the purity and quantity of each magnetically sorted T cell population. From each sorted fraction, genomic DNA was isolated and quantified by UV absorbance on a Nanodrop 2000c. Using the deep immunoSEQ assay, TCR CDR3 regions were amplified from genomic DNA by multiplex PCR. For each cell subset, the extracted genomic DNA was distributed evenly across all wells of several immunoSEQ 96-well plates, and each plate served as one replicate. For sorted subsets, 150 to 200 ng genomic DNA, equal to tens of thousands of T cell genomes, was loaded into each replicate PCR. The purified libraries were quantified using a Qubit 3.0 fluorometer, sized with a Bioanalyzer 2100, and then quantified again using the KAPA Library Quantification kit. Every immunoSEQ 96-well plate was sequenced on a dedicated single-read 150-cycle Illumina NextSeq 550 flow cell. Per the source publication's procedure: Because the immunoSEQ output included only junctional sequences and no quality scores, the filtering could not be the same as the filtering used for full-length reads. Sequences were annotated with PyIR, a Python wrapper for IgBLAST v1.9, using IMGT germline references to assign V/J genes and CDR3. Reads with weak V/J assignments (E-value above 1e-6), missing CDR3, stop codons, out-of-frame junctions, or ambiguous translated residues were removed. V3J clonotypes were defined as sequences sharing an identical inferred V gene, J gene, and CDR3 amino acid sequence. Percentage overlap between repertoires was computed as shared unique clonotypes divided by the size of the smaller repertoire. RTK rarefaction, the Chao1 estimator, and Recon v2.1 estimates of unobserved clonotypes were used to assess repertoire richness. Generation probabilities were computed with OLGA for all TCRbeta clonotypes obtained by the gDNA method from a handful of donors. Entries here come from immuneACCESS through TCRdb and include only in-frame sequences with V and J called. Some clones fail to appear in such tables; in the studies checked, an unresolved V gene covers under half of the shortfall, and the cause of the remainder is unknown. V and J calls and clone size come straight from that table; D and trimming were deduced from the DNA. The sample includes millions of clones, with roughly 95% observed a single time. The ten largest clones represent roughly 0.13% of the sample.

CDR1 is given as SQVTM and CDR2 as ANQGSEA, both from the germline V gene. The CDR3 sequence holds 14 residues, the cysteine and phenylalanine included. The entry retains the CDR3 DNA only, 42 bases that are in frame from base 1. V is clipped by 7 bases and J by 2 bases, and the sequence between their germline boundaries is 17 bases long. The V and J genes are TRBV29-1 and TRBJ1-2, with a tentative D gene TRBD1 over 6 matching bases. The TCR was taken from a man younger than 35 in good health. Sequencing used naive CD4+ T cells sorted from blood. The sample's cell subset or site, from its label and the paper: CD45RA+ positively selected. The CDR3 in this case is CSASDWTVNYGYTF. The DNA sequence is as follows: TGCAGCGCATCGGACTGGACAGTGAACTATGGCTACACCTTC.